This section outlines one TCR beta chain sequence together with its context. The table came from immunoSEQ multiplex PCR; TCRdb's copy has only in-frame clones and leaves some out. The sample has some 900,000 clones, 60% to 85% seen once. The data belong to a study of shared clonotypes between healthy human individuals. V lost 4 bases and J 5 bases, leaving 15 bases between the germline ends. Germline CDR1 is SGHRS and CDR2 is YFSETQ. CDR3 length: 14 amino acids. What was sequenced was memory CD4+ T cells sorted from blood. Subset indicated: CD45RA-negative fraction. The receptor's source is a man aged 18 to 35 in good health. The chain combines TRBV5-1 with TRBJ2-5, with D possibly being TRBD2 (5 bases). The CDR3, as DNA: TGCGCCAGCAGCCCGGGAACCGCCGAGGAGACCCAGTACTTC. It translates to CASSPGTAEETQYF.